This T cell receptor beta chain was sequenced during a study of CXCR3-negative and CXCR3-positive naive CD8 T cells. Researchers prepared the TRB cDNA libraries using 5' RACE with UMI labels. TCRdb reanalyzed the 5' RACE reads and collapses them to one entry per CDR3 protein, without DNA. The ten most abundant clones cover 0.35% to 0.4% of a sample with over 100,000 distinct CDR3 sequences. As to this clonotype: The target antigen is unknown.

The CDR3 consists of 15 residues. The germline CDR1 and CDR2 sequences are LNHNV and YYDKDF (reference sequence). Study outcomes and limitations: Memory CD8+ cells showed much lower diversity, while both naive subsets displayed comparably high diversity. Memory cells diverged, while naive CXCR3-positive and CXCR3-negative cells had similar TRBV-TRBJ usage. Naive cells with CXCR3 showed TRB CDR3s that were more hydrophobic than those in CXCR3-negative naive cells.

Naive CD8+ T cells showed CD45RO-CCR7+CD27+CD95-. V is TRBV15 and J is TRBJ1-5; TCRdb outputs TRBD1, but without DNA this stays unchecked. What was sequenced was naive CXCR3+ CD8+ T cells from blood. The subset denotes: CD45RO-CCR7+CD27+CD95- naive CD8+ T cells expressing CXCR3 (TNR3+). The sequence was collected from a human donor in good health. Some clones in this sample may be carry-over from other donors' samples. Here the CDR3 reads CATSGNRYSNQPQHF.